What follows are 25 T cell receptor beta chains derived from one specimen sequenced in a study of T cell responses to AZD1222 COVID-19 vaccine. TCRdb's copy holds only in-frame clones and misses some; the assay was immunoSEQ multiplex PCR. The repertoire holds 100,000 to 150,000 clones, with about nine tenths as singletons. The sequencing here drew on peripheral blood, taken on day 0 of AZD1222 vaccination. The receptors were gathered from an adult in good health.

The chain has TRBV5-8 and TRBJ1-5; no firm D call. Between the trimmed V and J ends, which lost 0 bases and 5 bases, there was a span of 12 bases. Looked up from germline, CDR1 is SGHTS and CDR2 is YDEGEE. This CDR3 spans 15 amino acids. The CDR3 protein is CASSLEGRSYQPQHF. The CDR3 DNA reads TGTGCCAGCAGCTTGGAAGGGCGAAGCTATCAGCCCCAGCATTTT.

V gene TRBV5-1 combines with J gene TRBJ2-7; tentatively, D is TRBD1 or TRBD2 (5 bases each). Germline-derived CDR1 and CDR2 are SGHRS and YFSETQ. V was clipped by 2 bases and J by 3 bases, with 12 bases between them. The CDR3 is made up of 14 amino acids. CDR3 nucleotide sequence: TGCGCCAGCAGCTTCGGGACGGTTAACTACGAGCAGTACTTC. As protein: CASSFGTVNYEQYF.

V and J are TRBV10-3 and TRBJ2-5, with 7 nucleotides matching TRBD1. The CDR3 is 14 residues long. Trimming cost V 7 bases and J 2 bases; bases outside gene matches: 7. The germline V gene encodes CDR1 ENHRY and CDR2 SYGVKD. CDR3 amino acids: CAINQGVGQETQYF. The DNA for the CDR3 is TGTGCCATCAACCAGGGGGTAGGACAAGAGACCCAGTACTTC.

This chain links TRBV7-2 with TRBJ2-7; 13 positions agree with TRBD2. The CDR3 totals 16 residues. The V segment lost 3 bases and the J segment 7 bases; nucleotides outside the gene matches: 9. Germline CDR1 reads SGHTA; CDR2 reads FQGNSA. CDR3 nucleotides: TGTGCCAGCAGCTTCCCGGGACTAGCGGGATCCGATGAGCAGTACTTC. Translation: CASSFPGLAGSDEQYF.

This clone was seen a single time. This chain joins TRBV5-8 and TRBJ2-7, with unresolved D. The CDR3 is made up of 13 amino acids. Trimming stripped 0 bases from V and 2 bases from J, with 6 bases between. Germline-derived CDR1 and CDR2 are SGHTS and YDEGEE. The CDR3 DNA follows: TGTGCCAGCAGCTTGGACACCCCCTACGAGCAGTACTTC. Amino acids: CASSLDTPYEQYF.

This clone was counted a single time. The chain combines TRBV27 with TRBJ2-7; D perhaps matches TRBD1 (6 bases). The CDR3 spans 14 residues. Germline assignment: CDR1 MNHEY and CDR2 SMNVEV (reference sequence). Trimming stripped 5 bases from V and 1 base from J, with 12 bases between. The CDR3 here is CASSHDRTSYEQYF. The CDR3 DNA follows: TGTGCCAGCAGTCACGACAGGACATCCTACGAGCAGTACTTC.

The chain recombines TRBV12-3 or TRBV12-4 with TRBJ2-1; D remains ambiguous. The V end was cut by 2 bases, the J end by 9 bases, with 5 bases between. CDR3 size: 11 residues. CDR3 loop: CASSLLGEQFF. CDR3 DNA sequence: TGTGCCAGCAGTTTACTTGGTGAGCAGTTCTTC.

With respect to this clone: Other DNA sequences in this specimen translate into the identical CDR3. V gene TRBV27 combines with J gene TRBJ2-3; D is unclear. From germline, CDR1 is MNHEY and CDR2 SMNVEV (reference sequence). This CDR3 has 12 residues. The V end was cut by 5 bases, the J end by 2 bases, with 5 bases between. The CDR3 DNA sequence: TGTGCCAGCAGTCCCTCCACAGATACGCAGTATTTT. Translating it yields CASSPSTDTQYF.

V usage is TRBV29-1 and J usage is TRBJ1-1, with D tentatively TRBD1 (5 bases). Germline loops: CDR1 SQVTM, CDR2 ANQGSEA. The CDR3 is 11 residues long. Trimming shortened V by 4 bases and J by 11 bases, and 14 bases separated the two germline ends. The CDR3 sequence: CSVVGTGGAFF. The CDR3 DNA reads TGCAGCGTTGTGGGGACGGGGGGGGCTTTCTTT.

The J gene is TRBJ2-7, the V gene TRBV3-1 (or the pseudogene TRBV3-2); D possibly uses TRBD1 or TRBD2 (6 bases each). V lost 0 bases and J 5 bases, leaving 17 bases between the germline ends. In germline, CDR1 is LGHDT, CDR2 YNNKEL (reference sequence). The CDR3 has 16 residues. The CDR3 bases are TGTGCCAGCAGCCAAGATTTCGGGGGCGGTGAGCACGAGCAGTACTTC. Translated, it gives CASSQDFGGGEHEQYF.

The chain joins TRBV11-1 to TRBJ2-5, with D possibly being TRBD2 (5 bases). The CDR3 runs 14 residues. CDR1 is SGHAT and CDR2 is FQDESV in the germline V gene (reference sequence). V was clipped by 0 bases and J by 3 bases, with 8 bases between them. The CDR3 reads CASSLARGKETQYF. CDR3 nucleotides: TGTGCCAGCAGCTTAGCTCGGGGTAAAGAGACCCAGTACTTC.

The rearrangement joins TRBV28 to TRBJ2-2; 7 positions agree with TRBD1. Trimming cost V 5 bases and J 4 bases; bases outside gene matches: 13. The germline V gene has CDR1 MDHEN and CDR2 SYDVKM. This CDR3 is 17 amino acids long. CDR3 DNA sequence: TGTGCCAGCAGTCCCCGACAGGGATGGACTCGCACCGGGGAGCTGTTTTTT. It translates to CASSPRQGWTRTGELFF.

V and J are TRBV18 and TRBJ1-2, with TRBD1 as a possible D gene (6 bases). CDR1 is KGHSH and CDR2 is LQKENI in the germline V gene. Trimming took off 3 bases at V and 8 bases at J, with 13 bases between the two ends. There are 13 residues in the CDR3. The CDR3 sequence is CASSPQGIRGYTF. DNA of the CDR3: TGTGCCAGCTCACCTCAGGGGATCCGGGGCTACACCTTC. The entire variable domain, with the rest obtained from reference TRBV18 and TRBJ1-2, is as follows: NAGVMQNPRHLVRRRGQEARLRCSPMKGHSHVYWYRQLPEEGLKFMVYLQKENIIDESGMPKERFSAEFPKEGPSILRIQQVVRGDSAAYFCASSPQGIRGYTFGSGTRLTVV.

The V call is TRBV6-8, the J call TRBJ2-1; maybe TRBD2 (6 bases). The germline gives CDR1 MNHGY, CDR2 SAAAGT. The CDR3 runs 18 residues. V shed 10 bases and J shed 0 bases, with 25 bases lying between them. Here the CDR3 reads CATFYPRLAVNSYNEQFF. The CDR3 DNA reads TGTGCCACCTTTTACCCACGTTTAGCGGTGAACTCCTACAATGAGCAGTTCTTC.

The chain combines TRBV15 with TRBJ2-1; unclear D gene. Germline V gives CDR1 LNHNV, CDR2 YYDKDF (reference sequence). This CDR3 spans 12 amino acids. V was pared by 0 bases and J by 8 bases, with 5 bases between. CDR3 bases: TGTGCCACCAGCAGAGATTCCGATGAGCAGTTCTTC. Its translation: CATSRDSDEQFF.

The rearrangement uses TRBV2 and TRBJ2-1; D is unclear. Trimming took off 8 bases at V and 7 bases at J, with 15 bases between the two ends. Germline assignment: CDR1 SNHLY and CDR2 FYNNEI. The CDR3 runs to 13 residues. The CDR3 loop is CASGPSKTNEQFF. CDR3 bases: TGTGCCAGCGGTCCCAGTAAGACGAATGAGCAGTTCTTC.

J is TRBJ2-7 and V is TRBV4-3, with 7 bases aligning to TRBD1. Germline V lookup: CDR1 LGHNA, CDR2 YSLEER. The CDR3 consists of 13 residues. Unmatched junction bases numbered 6, after V lost 3 bases and J lost 7 bases. The CDR3: CASSHVLQGEQYF. The CDR3, as DNA: TGCGCCAGCAGCCACGTATTACAGGGGGAGCAGTACTTC.

The chain is built from TRBV28 and TRBJ1-1; the match to TRBD1 covers 9 bases. The CDR3 runs 15 residues. The germline V gene encodes CDR1 MDHEN and CDR2 SYDVKM. V trimming: 6 bases; J trimming: 3 bases; junction bases outside the gene matches: 8. CDR3 DNA: TGTGCCAGCAGCCCGTGGGACAGGGAGGACACTGAAGCTTTCTTT. Its translation is CASSPWDREDTEAFF.

The chain recombines TRBV6-2 or TRBV6-3 with TRBJ2-2, with 9 bases that match TRBD1. CDR1 is MNHEY and CDR2 is SVGEGT in the germline V gene. This CDR3 contains 14 residues. Trimming took 5 bases from V and 6 from J; bases not matched to a gene: 4. The CDR3 sequence is CASSRTGVAGELFF. For the CDR3, the DNA is TGTGCCAGCAGTAGGACAGGGGTGGCCGGGGAGCTGTTTTTT.

The chain employs TRBV27 and TRBJ1-3; D remains ambiguous. The CDR3 loop spans 14 amino acids. Germline CDR1 MNHEY, CDR2 SMNVEV (reference sequence). Between the trimmed V and J ends, which lost 6 bases and 6 bases, there was a span of 15 bases. In nucleotides, the CDR3 is TGTGCCAGCAGCCCTTCCCCTCTTCTAAACACCATATATTTT. It yields the protein CASSPSPLLNTIYF.

This sequence joins TRBV18 and TRBJ2-7; the D is unclear. Germline assignment: CDR1 KGHSH and CDR2 LQKENI. Between the trimmed V and J ends, which lost 3 bases and 4 bases, there was a span of 13 bases. This CDR3 is 14 amino acids long. Here the CDR3 reads CASSPMVRPYEQYF. DNA of the CDR3: TGTGCCAGCTCACCCATGGTCCGGCCTTACGAGCAGTACTTC.

The CDR3 DNA sequence: TGTGCGAATAGCCGGCTAGCCAAAAACATTCAGTACTTC. This encodes CANSRLAKNIQYF. The V call is TRBV6-5, the J call TRBJ2-4; D is undetermined. Germline assignment: CDR1 MNHEY and CDR2 SVGAGI. The CDR3 consists of 13 residues.

V usage is TRBV2 and J usage is TRBJ2-5; the D gene is possibly TRBD2 (5 bases). Per germline, CDR1 SNHLY and CDR2 FYNNEI. Trimming took 8 bases from V and 9 from J, leaving 13 bases between them. The CDR3 contains 11 residues. The CDR3 DNA follows: TGTGCCAGCGGAACGAGACTATCCCAGTACTTC. Translating gives CASGTRLSQYF.

This sequence joins TRBV11-3 and TRBJ2-1; no reliable D call. The CDR3 contains 13 residues. Trimming shortened V by 0 bases and J by 15 bases, and 15 bases separated the two germline ends. Germline CDR1 and CDR2: SGHNT and YENEEA. CDR3 loop: CASSLDRSGVLFF. The CDR3 DNA is TGTGCCAGCAGCTTAGATCGGTCGGGCGTGTTGTTCTTC.

The V and J genes are TRBV28 and TRBJ1-2, with TRBD1 matching over 8 bases. Trimming at V came to 8 bases and at J to 4 bases, leaving 3 bases not matched to a gene. Looked up from germline, CDR1 is MDHEN and CDR2 is SYDVKM. This CDR3 has 12 amino acids. The CDR3 is CASGGQGYGYTF. CDR3 in DNA: TGTGCCAGCGGCGGACAGGGCTATGGCTACACCTTC.